The entry below gives a single TCR beta chain sequence along with its context. Its antigen remains unidentified. The sample providers were healthy Caucasian people from Russia, aged about 6 to 95. The sample is drawn from a study of blood T cells in healthy people across ages. Whole-study findings and limits: Reliance upon unsorted PBMCs precluded definitive naive versus antigen-experienced comparison. Per million T cells, TCR beta diversity dropped roughly linearly as age increased.

For the second PCR, which ran for roughly 7 to 11 cycles, a sample-barcoded 5' primer and a J-beta primer mix were used. TCRdb passed the 5' RACE reads through MiXCR, listing each CDR3 protein once. The table shows more than 600,000 distinct CDR3 sequences, with approximately 25% occurring only once. Per the germline V gene, CDR1 is LNHNV and CDR2 is YYDKDF (reference sequence). V gave up 3 bases and J gave up 2 bases, with 10 bases separating them. This CDR3 spans 14 amino acids. The same specimen was also included in a second study, on T cells of mothers and their children. Per that study: Persisting microchimeric T cell clones went undetected.

The chain couples TRBV15 to TRBJ1-1; D perhaps matches TRBD1 (6 bases). Sequencing was carried out using blood. This TCR was recovered from a boy aged 5 to 17 in good health. The CDR3 DNA reads TGTGCCACCAGCAGGAAACAGGGTAACACTGAAGCTTTCTTT. Amino acid sequence: CATSRKQGNTEAFF.